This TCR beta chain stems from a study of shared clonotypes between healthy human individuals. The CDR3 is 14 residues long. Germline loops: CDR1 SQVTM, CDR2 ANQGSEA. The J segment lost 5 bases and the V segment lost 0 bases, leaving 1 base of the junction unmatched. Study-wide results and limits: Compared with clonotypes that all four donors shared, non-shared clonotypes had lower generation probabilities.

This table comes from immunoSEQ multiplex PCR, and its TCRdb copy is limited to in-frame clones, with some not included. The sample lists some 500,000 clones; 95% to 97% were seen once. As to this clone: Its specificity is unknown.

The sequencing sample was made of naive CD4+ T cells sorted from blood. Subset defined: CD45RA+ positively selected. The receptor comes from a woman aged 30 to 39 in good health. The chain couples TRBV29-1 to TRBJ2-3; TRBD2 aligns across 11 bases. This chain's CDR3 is CSVEELAGVDTQYF. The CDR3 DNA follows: TGCAGCGTTGAAGAACTAGCGGGAGTAGATACGCAGTATTTT.